Presented here are 2 T cell receptor beta chains from one specimen sequenced in a study of beta chain features in type 1 diabetes. As every portion of the isolated RNA was reverse transcribed, the sequencing read expressed TCRB transcripts. Only in-frame clones appear in the TCRdb table, and some are missing; sequencing was by immunoSEQ multiplex PCR. The sample contains almost 350,000 clones, roughly 8% of which appear only once. Sequenced: central memory CD4+ T cells from blood. The origin of the receptors is a woman under 30 in good health.

This clone was counted only a few times. This chain links TRBV5-1 with TRBJ2-5; 7 nucleotides match TRBD2. The CDR3 runs 15 residues. With 4 bases clipped from V and 7 bases from J, the junction kept 13 bases outside the gene matches. Looked up from germline, CDR1 is SGHRS and CDR2 is YFSETQ. CDR3 in amino acids: CASSQTQGRTRTQYF. In DNA form, the CDR3 reads TGCGCCAGCAGCCAGACCCAGGGTCGGACTAGGACCCAGTACTTC.

The genes are TRBV27 and TRBJ2-2, with TRBD2 as a possible D gene (6 bases). This CDR3 region has 13 residues. CDR1 and CDR2 (germline): MNHEY, SMNVEV (reference sequence). Between the trimmed V and J ends, which lost 6 bases and 4 bases, there was a span of 9 bases. The CDR3 here is CASSPSVTGELFF. The CDR3 DNA is TGTGCCAGCAGCCCTAGCGTCACCGGGGAGCTGTTTTTT.